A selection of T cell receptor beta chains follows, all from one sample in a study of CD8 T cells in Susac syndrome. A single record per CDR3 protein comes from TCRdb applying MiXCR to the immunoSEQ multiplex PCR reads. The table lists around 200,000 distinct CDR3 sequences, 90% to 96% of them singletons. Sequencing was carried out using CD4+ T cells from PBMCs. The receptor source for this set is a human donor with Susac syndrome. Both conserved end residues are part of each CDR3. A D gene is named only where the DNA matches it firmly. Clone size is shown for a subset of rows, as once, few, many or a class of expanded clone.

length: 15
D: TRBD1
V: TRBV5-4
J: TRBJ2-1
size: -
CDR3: CASSLPGQGGVGQFF
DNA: TGTGCCAGCAGCCTACCGGGACAGGGAGGAGTAGGACAGTTCTTC

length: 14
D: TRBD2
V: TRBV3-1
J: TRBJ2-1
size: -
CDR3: CASSQDRLAGAQFF
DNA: TGTGCCAGCAGCCAAGATCGACTAGCGGGGGCCCAGTTCTTC

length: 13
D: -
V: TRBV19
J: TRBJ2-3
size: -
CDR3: CASKSSYTDTQYF
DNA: TGTGCCAGTAAAAGCAGTTACACAGATACGCAGTATTTT

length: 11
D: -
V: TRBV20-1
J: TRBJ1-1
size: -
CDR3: CSAPVGSRAFF
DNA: TGCAGTGCCCCGGTTGGTAGTCGAGCTTTCTTT

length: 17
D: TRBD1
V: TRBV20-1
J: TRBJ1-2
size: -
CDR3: CSAIGGMGQGMYVGYTF
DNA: TGCAGTGCCATAGGCGGGATGGGACAGGGGATGTACGTTGGCTACACCTTC

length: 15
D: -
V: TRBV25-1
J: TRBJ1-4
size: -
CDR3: CASSDTGAWDEKLFF
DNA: TGTGCCAGCAGTGATACAGGCGCCTGGGATGAAAAACTGTTTTTT

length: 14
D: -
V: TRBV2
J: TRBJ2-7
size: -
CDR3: CASSRFSLPDEQYF
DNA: TGTGCCAGCAGCCGGTTTAGCCTCCCCGACGAGCAGTACTTC

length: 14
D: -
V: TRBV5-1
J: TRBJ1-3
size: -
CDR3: CASSLESSGNTIYF
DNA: TGCGCCAGCAGCTTGGAGAGCTCTGGAAACACCATATATTTT

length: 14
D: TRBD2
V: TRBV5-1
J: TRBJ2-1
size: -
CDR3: CASMPGLADNEQFF
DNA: TGCGCCAGCATGCCGGGACTAGCGGACAATGAGCAGTTCTTC

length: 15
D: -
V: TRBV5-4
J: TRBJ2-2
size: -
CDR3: CASSLASTNTGELFF
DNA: TGTGCCAGCAGCTTGGCCTCTACTAACACCGGGGAGCTGTTTTTT

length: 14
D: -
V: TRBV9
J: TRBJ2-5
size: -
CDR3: CASSVARGEETQYF
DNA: TGTGCCAGCAGCGTAGCCAGGGGAGAAGAGACCCAGTACTTC

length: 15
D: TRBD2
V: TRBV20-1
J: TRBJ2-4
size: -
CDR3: CSAREASGGLNIQYF
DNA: TGCAGTGCTAGGGAGGCTAGCGGGGGTCTAAACATTCAGTACTTC

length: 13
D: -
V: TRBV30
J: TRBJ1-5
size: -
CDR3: CAWGQDRNQPQHF
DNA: TGTGCCTGGGGTCAGGACCGCAATCAGCCCCAGCATTTT

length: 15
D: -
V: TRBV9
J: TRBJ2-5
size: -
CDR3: CASSVGTGGAKTQYF
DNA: TGTGCCAGCAGCGTAGGAACGGGGGGCGCCAAGACCCAGTACTTC

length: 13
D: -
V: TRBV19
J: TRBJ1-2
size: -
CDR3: CASSIDVDYGYTF
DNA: TGTGCCAGTAGTATAGATGTAGACTATGGCTACACCTTC

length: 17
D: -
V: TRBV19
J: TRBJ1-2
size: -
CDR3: CASSIGELRGLDYGYTF
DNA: TGTGCCAGTAGTATAGGGGAACTTCGGGGGCTCGACTATGGCTACACCTTC

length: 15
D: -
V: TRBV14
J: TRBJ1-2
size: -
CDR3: CASSQDRTVNYGYTF
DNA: TGTGCCAGCAGCCAAGATCGGACAGTTAACTATGGCTACACCTTC

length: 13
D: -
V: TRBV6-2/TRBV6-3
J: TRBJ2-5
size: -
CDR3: CAIKESGQETQYF
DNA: TGTGCCATCAAGGAATCGGGGCAAGAGACCCAGTACTTC

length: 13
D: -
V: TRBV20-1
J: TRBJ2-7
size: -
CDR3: CSARQGRGYEQYF
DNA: TGCAGTGCTAGACAGGGAAGGGGCTACGAGCAGTACTTC

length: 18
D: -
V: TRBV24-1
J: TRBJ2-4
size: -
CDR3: CATSDLVGRGLAKNIQYF
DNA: TGTGCCACCAGTGACCTAGTGGGTCGAGGGCTAGCCAAAAACATTCAGTACTTC

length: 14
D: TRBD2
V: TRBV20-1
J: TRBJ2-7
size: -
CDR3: CSARRAGESYEQYF
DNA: TGCAGTGCTAGGAGAGCGGGGGAGTCCTACGAGCAGTACTTC

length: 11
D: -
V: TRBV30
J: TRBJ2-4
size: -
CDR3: CAWVAKNIQYF
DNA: TGTGCCTGGGTAGCCAAAAACATTCAGTACTTC

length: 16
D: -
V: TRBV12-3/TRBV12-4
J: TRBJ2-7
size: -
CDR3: CASSSASGLRSYEQYF
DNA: TGTGCCAGCAGTTCTGCCTCGGGACTCCGCTCCTACGAGCAGTACTTC

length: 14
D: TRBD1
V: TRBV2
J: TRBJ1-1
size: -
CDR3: CASSPTGARTEAFF
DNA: TGTGCCAGCAGTCCTACAGGGGCGAGGACTGAAGCTTTCTTT

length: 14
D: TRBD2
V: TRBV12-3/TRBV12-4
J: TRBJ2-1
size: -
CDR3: CASSKAGGPGEQFF
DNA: TGTGCCAGCAGTAAAGCGGGGGGGCCAGGTGAGCAGTTCTTC

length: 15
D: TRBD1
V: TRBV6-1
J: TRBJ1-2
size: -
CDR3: CASSEGQGAFYGYTF
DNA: TGTGCCAGCAGTGAGGGACAGGGGGCTTTCTATGGCTACACCTTC

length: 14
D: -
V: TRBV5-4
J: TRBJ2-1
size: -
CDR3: CASTWAGRNNEQFF
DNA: TGTGCCAGTACTTGGGCCGGAAGGAACAATGAGCAGTTCTTC

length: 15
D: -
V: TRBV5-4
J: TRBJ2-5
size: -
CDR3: CASSSPRLYQETQYF
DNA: TGTGCCAGCAGCTCTCCTAGATTGTACCAAGAGACCCAGTACTTC

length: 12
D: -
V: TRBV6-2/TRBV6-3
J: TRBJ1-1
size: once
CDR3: CASRVTGSEAFF
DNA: TGTGCCAGCAGGGTTACAGGGTCTGAAGCTTTCTTT

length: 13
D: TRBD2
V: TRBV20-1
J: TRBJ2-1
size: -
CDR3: CSAMGLAGASGFF
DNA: TGCAGTGCTATGGGGCTAGCGGGGGCCTCGGGGTTCTTC

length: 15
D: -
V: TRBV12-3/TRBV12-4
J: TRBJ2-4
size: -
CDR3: CASTPRDPQNGIQYF
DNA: TGTGCCAGCACCCCGAGAGATCCCCAAAACGGCATTCAGTACTTC

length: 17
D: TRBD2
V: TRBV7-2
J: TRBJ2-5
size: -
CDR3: CASSLALAGGPGETQYF
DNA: TGTGCCAGCAGCTTAGCGCTAGCGGGGGGGCCCGGGGAGACCCAGTACTTC

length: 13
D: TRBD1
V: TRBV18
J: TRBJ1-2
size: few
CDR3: CASSDRGSTGYTF
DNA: TGTGCCAGCTCCGACAGGGGGTCGACGGGCTACACTTTC

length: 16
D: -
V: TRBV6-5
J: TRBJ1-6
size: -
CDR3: CASSYSDLGNNSPLHF
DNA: TGTGCCAGCAGTTACTCGGATCTAGGGAATAATTCACCCCTCCACTTT

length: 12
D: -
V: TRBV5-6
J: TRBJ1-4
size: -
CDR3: CASSSTRSELFF
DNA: TGTGCCAGCAGCTCGACCCGCTCTGAACTGTTTTTT

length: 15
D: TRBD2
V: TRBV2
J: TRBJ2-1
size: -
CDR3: CASSVSGGGPSEQFF
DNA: TGTGCCAGCAGCGTCAGCGGGGGGGGGCCCAGTGAGCAGTTCTTC

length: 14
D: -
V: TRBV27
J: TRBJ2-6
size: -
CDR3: CASSYASGANVLTF
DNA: TGTGCCAGCAGTTATGCCTCTGGGGCCAACGTCCTGACTTTC

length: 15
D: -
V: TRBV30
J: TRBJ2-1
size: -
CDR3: CAWRSSGHSFNEQFF
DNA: TGTGCCTGGAGAAGTTCCGGACACTCTTTCAATGAGCAGTTCTTC

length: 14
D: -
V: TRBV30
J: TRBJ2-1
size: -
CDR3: CAWSVPNGGNEQFF
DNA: TGTGCCTGGAGTGTTCCCAACGGAGGCAATGAGCAGTTCTTC

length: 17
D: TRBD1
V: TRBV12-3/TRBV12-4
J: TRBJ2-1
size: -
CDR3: CASRPNSGTVSYNEQFF
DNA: TGTGCCAGCAGACCTAACAGTGGGACAGTCTCCTACAATGAGCAGTTCTTC

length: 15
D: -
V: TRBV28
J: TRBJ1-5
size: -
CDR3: CASSLLKGMDQPQHF
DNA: TGTGCCAGCAGTTTACTCAAGGGAATGGATCAGCCCCAGCATTTT

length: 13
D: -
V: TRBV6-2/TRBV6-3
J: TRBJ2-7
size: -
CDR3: CASGPQGTDEQYF
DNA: TGTGCCAGCGGCCCCCAGGGAACCGATGAGCAGTACTTC

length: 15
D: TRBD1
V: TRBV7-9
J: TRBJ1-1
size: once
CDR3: CASSLVDRVGTEAFF
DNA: TGTGCCAGCAGCTTAGTAGACAGGGTGGGCACTGAAGCTTTCTTT

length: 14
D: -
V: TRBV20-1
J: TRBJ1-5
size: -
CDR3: CSAPRGESNQPQHF
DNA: TGCAGTGCTCCTCGGGGGGAAAGCAATCAGCCCCAGCATTTT

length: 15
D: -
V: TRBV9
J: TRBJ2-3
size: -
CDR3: CASSVRATGTYTQYF
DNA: TGTGCCAGCAGCGTTAGGGCAACAGGGACGTATACGCAGTATTTT

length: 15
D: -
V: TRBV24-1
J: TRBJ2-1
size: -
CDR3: CATGDGGARMNEQFF
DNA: TGTGCCACCGGAGATGGGGGCGCAAGAATGAATGAGCAGTTCTTC

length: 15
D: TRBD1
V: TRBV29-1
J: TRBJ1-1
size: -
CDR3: CSVEGGQGIGTEAFF
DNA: TGCAGCGTTGAAGGGGGACAGGGGATCGGCACTGAAGCTTTCTTT

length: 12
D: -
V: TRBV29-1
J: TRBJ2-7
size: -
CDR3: CSVRLNSYEQYF
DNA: TGCAGCGTACGTCTCAACAGCTACGAGCAGTACTTC

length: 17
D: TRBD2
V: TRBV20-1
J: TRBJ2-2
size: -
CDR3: CSAKRLAGGANTGELFF
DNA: TGCAGTGCGAAGCGACTAGCGGGGGGCGCGAACACCGGGGAGCTGTTTTTT

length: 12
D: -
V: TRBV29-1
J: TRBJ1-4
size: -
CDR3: CSVDGGNEKLFF
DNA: TGCAGCGTTGACGGGGGGAATGAAAAACTGTTTTTT

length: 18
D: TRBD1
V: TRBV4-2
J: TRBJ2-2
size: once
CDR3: CASSQGSTGLVGTGELFF
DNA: TGTGCCAGCAGCCAAGGCTCGACAGGGTTAGTTGGCACCGGGGAGCTGTTTTTT

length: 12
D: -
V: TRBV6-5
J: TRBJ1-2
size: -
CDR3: CASSLAQGGYTF
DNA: TGTGCCAGCAGTTTGGCGCAGGGTGGCTACACCTTC

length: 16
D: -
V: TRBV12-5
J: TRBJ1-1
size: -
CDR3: CASGLVPLKRNTEAFF
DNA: TGTGCTAGTGGTTTGGTACCACTGAAGAGGAACACTGAAGCTTTCTTT

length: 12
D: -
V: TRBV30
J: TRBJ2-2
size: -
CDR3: CASQTGSGELFF
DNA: TGTGCCTCCCAGACTGGCTCCGGGGAGCTGTTTTTT